A selection of T cell receptor beta chains follows, all from one sample in a study of T cells in Graves' hyperthyroidism and ophthalmopathy. TCRdb passed the multiplex PCR reads through MiXCR, listing each CDR3 protein once. In the table there are around 340,000 distinct CDR3 sequences, under 25% of which are singletons. Specimen: blood. All receptors come from a woman in her fifties or sixties with Graves' hyperthyroidism. Both conserved end residues are part of each CDR3.

>TRBV7-9
CASSLGVAGGWFF
>TRBV6-4
CASRQDLSTGELFF
>TRBV29-1
CSVVPRDIQQETQYF
>TRBV7-9
CASRATSGKVDTQYF
>TRBV2
CASKREFYSNQPQHF
>TRBV5-1
CASSLVGGISYEQYF
>TRBV12-3/TRBV12-4
CASSFSIPSNTGELFF
>TRBV7-6
CASSPGLADEETQYF
>TRBV18
CASSPSTLNQPQHF
>TRBV5-1
CASSLGFGDRAADTQYF
>TRBV20-1
CSARGTSGRRNEQYF
>TRBV24-1
CATSDSTYSRYNEQFF
>TRBV12-3/TRBV12-4
CASSLVGPPQPQHF
>TRBV28
CASSRLTGFEKLFF
>TRBV7-2
CASSLEMGGHIDTQYF
>TRBV11-2
CASRGQGAFYEQFF
>TRBV3-1
CASSQPTSGGETQYF
>TRBV28
CASSKQGFGYTF
>TRBV20-1
CSARDRQGQGYTF
>TRBV27
CASSDPGQGNEKLFF
>TRBV7-9
CASSLGTSGGAHTQYF
>TRBV12-3/TRBV12-4
CASSRQGASGNTIYF
>TRBV6-1
CASSDQRLEHSYEQYF
>TRBV7-6
CASSLAGLAGPQETQYF
>TRBV2
CASSEWPNTDTQYF
>TRBV5-1
CASSDRTGKYSPLHF
>TRBV5-1
CASRDRGAGNSPLHF
>TRBV7-7
CASSLDLLSYNEQFF
>TRBV30
CAWTLTAEYGYTF
>TRBV11-1
CASSLGGTGSYKQYF
>TRBV5-1
CASSQPGGEETQYF